Below, 9 T cell receptor beta chains from the same sample are listed, as sequenced in a study of long-term antiretroviral therapy in people with HIV. Samples were assayed with immunoSEQ v3.0 at survey level. TCRdb's copy holds only in-frame clones and misses some; the assay was immunoSEQ multiplex PCR. The sample includes about 28,000 clones, approximately 91% of them seen just once. Source: unsorted PBMCs, taken 3.1 years after starting antiretroviral therapy. The source of these receptors is a young man with HIV.

J is TRBJ2-2 and V is TRBV30; D is ambiguous. CDR1 is GTSNPN and CDR2 is SVGIG in the germline V gene (reference sequence). This CDR3 spans 13 amino acids. Trimming left V 5 bases short and J 7 bases short, with 14 bases between. The CDR3 loop is CAWCLGWDGELFF. DNA for the CDR3: TGTGCCTGGTGTTTGGGGTGGGACGGGGAGCTGTTTTTT.

The chain recombines TRBV7-2 with TRBJ2-7; 7 bases agree with TRBD1. This CDR3 comprises 14 residues. Germline assignment: CDR1 SGHTA and CDR2 FQGNSA. Trimming removed 1 base from V and 4 bases from J; junction bases left unmatched: 4. The CDR3 spells CASSLEETGYEQYF. DNA of the CDR3: TGTGCCAGCAGCTTAGAGGAGACAGGGTACGAGCAGTACTTC.

V and J are TRBV28 and TRBJ1-2; 7 nucleotides match TRBD1. The V and J ends lost 3 bases and 2 bases, in that order; junction bases with no gene match: 12. The CDR3 is 17 amino acids. Per the germline V gene, CDR1 is MDHEN and CDR2 is SYDVKM. CDR3 sequence: CASSFTLDDRVNYGYTF. CDR3 in DNA: TGTGCCAGCAGTTTTACCCTCGATGACAGGGTGAACTATGGCTACACCTTC.

The rearrangement links TRBV7-9 to TRBJ1-1; D unresolved. This CDR3 has 14 residues. V shed 5 bases and J shed 1 base, with 11 bases lying between them. Germline V gene lookup returns CDR1 SEHNR and CDR2 FQNEAQ (reference sequence). Here the CDR3 DNA reads TGTGCCAGCAGCATTTCCCGAGAGAACACTGAAGCTTTCTTT. It codes for CASSISRENTEAFF.

The chain employs TRBV5-6 and TRBJ2-4, with D perhaps matching TRBD1 or TRBD2 (5 bases each). V was shortened by 4 bases and J by 9 bases, with 11 bases between the two germline ends. The CDR3 sequence is 12 residues long. Germline lookup yields CDR1 SGHDT and CDR2 YYEEEE. For the CDR3, the DNA is TGTGCCAGCAGCCAACGTGGGGGCATTCAGTACTTC. Translated: CASSQRGGIQYF. The variable domain in full, with the rest retrieved from reference TRBV5-6 and TRBJ2-4, is DAGVTQSPTHLIKTRGQQVTLRCSPKSGHDTVSWYQQALGQGPQFIFQYYEEEERQRGNFPDRFSGHQFPNYSSELNVNALLLGDSALYLCASSQRGGIQYFGAGTRLSVL.

CDR3 coding DNA: TGTGCCAGCAGTCAACATTCGGGTGGCTACACCTTC. This sequence encodes CASSQHSGGYTF. The chain links TRBV2 to TRBJ1-2; D uncertain. The CDR3 runs to 12 residues. V gave up 5 bases and J gave up 7 bases, with 11 bases separating them. Germline V CDR1 and CDR2: SNHLY, FYNNEI.

The rearrangement uses TRBV7-2 and TRBJ2-7; 8 bases fit TRBD2. V lost 5 bases and J lost 3; bases outside the gene matches: 21. Per the germline V gene, CDR1 is SGHTA and CDR2 is FQGNSA. The CDR3 covers 19 residues. This CDR3 reads CASSPRPSGGAEGYYEQYF. Written as DNA, the CDR3 is TGTGCCAGCAGCCCACGACCCTCGGGGGGGGCGGAAGGCTACTACGAGCAGTACTTC.

The V and J genes are TRBV7-2 and TRBJ1-1; 7 nucleotides align to TRBD1. Germline V gene lookup returns CDR1 SGHTA and CDR2 FQGNSA. V lost 2 bases and J lost 6; bases outside the gene matches: 15. The CDR3 sequence is 17 residues long. The CDR3 loop is CASSLLSLNDRVAEAFF. The CDR3 DNA reads as TGTGCCAGCAGCTTACTCTCCCTAAATGACAGGGTCGCTGAAGCTTTCTTT. Full variable domain (missing parts from reference TRBV7-2 and TRBJ1-1): GAGVSQSPSNKVTEKGKDVELRCDPISGHTALYWYRQSLGQGLEFLIYFQGNSAPDKSGLPSDRFSAERTGGSVSTLTIQRTQQEDSAVYLCASSLLSLNDRVAEAFFGQGTRLTVV.

The chain employs TRBV10-3 and TRBJ1-2; 7 nucleotides match TRBD1. Trimming cost V 4 bases and J 6 bases; bases outside gene matches: 11. This CDR3 region has 15 residues. Per the germline V gene, CDR1 is ENHRY and CDR2 is SYGVKD. The CDR3 loop reads CAISALTGVLNGYTF. The CDR3 DNA reads as TGTGCCATCAGTGCCCTCACAGGGGTCCTCAATGGCTACACCTTC.